In this sample, the clone carrying this TCR beta chain turned up many times. These data are taken from a study of CD8 T cells in ankylosing spondylitis. TCRdb re-called the 5' RACE reads through MiXCR, storing one row per CDR3 protein. The sample has about 240,000 distinct CDR3 sequences; 8% to 9.5% are singletons. The CDR3 sequence is 15 residues long. Per the germline V gene, CDR1 is SGHRS and CDR2 is YFSETQ. With 0 bases removed from V and 0 bases from J, the gap between germline ends came to 8 bases. The J gene is TRBJ2-3, the V gene TRBV5-1, with D perhaps assigned TRBD1 or TRBD2 (5 bases each). The sequence derives from a male donor with ankylosing spondylitis or in good health (not recorded which). The sequencing sample was made of blood, either unsorted or a sorted T cell fraction (not recorded which). The CDR3 nucleotides are TGCGCCAGCAGCTTGGACAGGACTAGCACAGATACGCAGTATTTT. It translates to CASSLDRTSTDTQYF.